The entry below gives a single T cell receptor (beta chain) sequence along with its context. As yet, its antigen is unknown. The data are from a study of cytotoxic CD8 clonotypes in ibrutinib-treated CLL. Whole-study findings and limits: Sustained-remission patients were sampled at different times than progressing patients were. Treatment left the uncommon public clonotypes either contracted or stable in frequency. Clonality climbed at ibrutinib response, then dropped toward baseline at progression.

Generated by immunoSEQ multiplex PCR, the TCRdb table keeps only in-frame clones and is missing some. The profile shows about 44,000 clones, over 60% of them singletons. Sequencing was performed on PBMCs, taken after 12 months of ibrutinib treatment. The TCR sequence derives from a human donor with chronic lymphocytic leukemia.

The CDR3 sequence is CASSFSVGEQFF. The DNA for the CDR3 is TGTGCCAGCAGCTTTAGCGTTGGTGAGCAGTTCTTC. The chain joins TRBV5-4 to TRBJ2-1; D might be TRBD2 (5 bases). The CDR3 consists of 12 residues. V was clipped by 2 bases and J by 9 bases, with 9 bases between them. Germline V gene data show CDR1 as SGHNT and CDR2 as YYREEE (reference sequence). Based on the CDR3 plus reference TRBV5-4 and TRBJ2-1, the full variable domain is ETGVTQSPTHLIKTRGQQVTLRCSSQSGHNTVSWYQQALGQGPQFIFQYYREEENGRGNFPPRFSGLQFPNYSSELNVNALELDDSALYLCASSFSVGEQFFGPGTRLTVL.